The clone carrying this T cell receptor (beta chain) was found many times. This entry is derived from a study of neurological immune-mediated disorders. V lost 10 bases and J 4 bases, leaving 13 bases between the germline ends. CDR1 and CDR2 from the germline V gene are SGHTA and FQGNSA. The CDR3 runs 12 residues. TCRdb passed the 5' RACE reads through MiXCR, listing each CDR3 protein once. The table records around 60,000 distinct CDR3 sequences, 3% to 3.5% of them present only once. Sequencing was performed on PBMCs. The chain has TRBV7-2 and TRBJ1-1; TRBD1 might be the D (5 bases). This clonotype originated in a woman in her sixties or seventies with multiple sclerosis. CDR3 nucleotides: TGTGCCACCACGACGCAGGGCACTGAAGCTTTCTTT. Translating it yields CATTTQGTEAFF.